This T cell receptor (beta chain) was captured by sequencing in a study of T cell repertoires in cytomegalovirus infection. Whole-study context: Shared public TCR beta signatures pointed to both CMV infection and a matching HLA type.

With 5 bases clipped from V and 8 bases from J, the junction kept 5 bases outside the gene matches. CDR3 length: 14 amino acids. CDR1 is SEHNR, CDR2 FQNEAQ, per germline (reference sequence). TCRdb recomputed calls from the reads with MiXCR, one row per CDR3 protein. The table includes around 750,000 distinct CDR3 sequences, approximately 30% detected once. General study findings and limits: HLA-C-restricted CMV-specific TCR beta clonotypes were dominant in the ex vivo response. Using cumulative public TCR beta family frequency, the authors identified those who carried CMV together with the relevant HLA.

This clonotype occurred a few times. Its antigen remains unidentified. The input for sequencing was cultured CD8+ T cells from PBMCs, taken from culture after CMV antigen stimulation. The chain uses TRBV7-9 and TRBJ1-4; 10 bases are a match to TRBD1. This sequence was found in a human donor in good health (CMV status not recorded). Some clones in this sample may be carry-over from other donors' samples. The CDR3, as DNA: TGTGCCAGCAGCAGGGGACAGGGGAGCGAAAAACTGTTTTTT. It encodes CASSRGQGSEKLFF.